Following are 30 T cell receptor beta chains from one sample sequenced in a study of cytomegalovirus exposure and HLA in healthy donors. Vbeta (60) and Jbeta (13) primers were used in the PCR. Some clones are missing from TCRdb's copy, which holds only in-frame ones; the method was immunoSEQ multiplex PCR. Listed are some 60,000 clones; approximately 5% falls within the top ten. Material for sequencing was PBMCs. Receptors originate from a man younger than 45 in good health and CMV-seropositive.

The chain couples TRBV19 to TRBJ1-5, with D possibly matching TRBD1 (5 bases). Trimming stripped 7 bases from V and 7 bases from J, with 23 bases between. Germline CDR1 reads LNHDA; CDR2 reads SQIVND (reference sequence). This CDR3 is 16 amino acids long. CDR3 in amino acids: CASTLGRSRVGQPQHF. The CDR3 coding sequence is TGTGCCAGTACCCTCGGCCGTTCCAGGGTGGGACAGCCCCAGCATTTT.

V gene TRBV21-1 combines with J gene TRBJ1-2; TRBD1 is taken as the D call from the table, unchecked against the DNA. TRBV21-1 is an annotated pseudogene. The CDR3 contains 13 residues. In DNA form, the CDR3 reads TGTGCCAGCAGCAGGGGGCCAAACTATGGCTACACCTTC. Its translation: CASSRGPNYGYTF.

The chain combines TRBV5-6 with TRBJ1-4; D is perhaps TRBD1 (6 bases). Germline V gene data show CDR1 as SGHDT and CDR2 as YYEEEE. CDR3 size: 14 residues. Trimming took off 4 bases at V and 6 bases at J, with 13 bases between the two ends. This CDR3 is CASSRRQVDEKLFF. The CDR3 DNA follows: TGTGCCAGCAGCCGTAGACAGGTAGATGAAAAACTGTTTTTT.

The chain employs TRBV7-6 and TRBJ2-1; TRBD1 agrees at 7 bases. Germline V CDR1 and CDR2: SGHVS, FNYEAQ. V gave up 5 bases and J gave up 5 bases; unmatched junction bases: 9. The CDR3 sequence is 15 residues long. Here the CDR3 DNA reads TGTGCCAGCAGCCCCGACAGGGCGATCGACAATGAGCAGTTCTTC. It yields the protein CASSPDRAIDNEQFF.

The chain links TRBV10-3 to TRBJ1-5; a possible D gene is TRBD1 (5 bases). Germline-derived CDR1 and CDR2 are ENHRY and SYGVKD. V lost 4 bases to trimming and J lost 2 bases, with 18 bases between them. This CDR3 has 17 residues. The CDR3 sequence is CAISGQGGETGNQPQHF. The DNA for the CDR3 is TGTGCCATCAGTGGCCAAGGAGGGGAGACGGGCAATCAGCCCCAGCATTTT.

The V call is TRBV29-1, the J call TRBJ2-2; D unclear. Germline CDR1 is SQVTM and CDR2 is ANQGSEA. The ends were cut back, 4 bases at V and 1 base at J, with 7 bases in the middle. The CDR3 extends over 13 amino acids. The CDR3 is CSVVRENTGELFF. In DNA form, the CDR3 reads TGCAGCGTTGTAAGAGAGAACACCGGGGAGCTGTTTTTT.

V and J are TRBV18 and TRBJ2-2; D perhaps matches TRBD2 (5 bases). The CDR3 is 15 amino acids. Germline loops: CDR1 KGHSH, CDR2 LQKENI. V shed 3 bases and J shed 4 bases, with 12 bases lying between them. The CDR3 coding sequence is TGTGCCAGCTCACCCGGACCGGCGGGCACCGGGGAGCTGTTTTTT. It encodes CASSPGPAGTGELFF.

The CDR3 loop reads CASSGEGVLGEQYF. The CDR3 region has the DNA TGCGCCAGCAGCGGGGAAGGGGTGTTGGGCGAGCAGTACTTC. The V call is TRBV5-1, the J call TRBJ2-7; D may be TRBD1 (5 bases). This CDR3 region has 14 residues. V lost 4 bases to trimming and J lost 6 bases, with 17 bases between them. CDR1 and CDR2 from the germline V gene are SGHRS and YFSETQ.

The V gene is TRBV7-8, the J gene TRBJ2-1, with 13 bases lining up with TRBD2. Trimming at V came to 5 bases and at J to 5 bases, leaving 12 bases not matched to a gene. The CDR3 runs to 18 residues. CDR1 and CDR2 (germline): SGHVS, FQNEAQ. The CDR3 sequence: CASSPGTSGTGADNEQFF. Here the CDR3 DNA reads TGTGCCAGCAGCCCCGGGACTAGCGGGACGGGAGCAGACAATGAGCAGTTCTTC.

This CDR3 reads CASSLVQVASYEQYF. In DNA form, the CDR3 reads TGTGCCAGCTCACTTGTACAGGTAGCATCCTACGAGCAGTACTTC. The chain recombines TRBV18 with TRBJ2-7; TRBD1 is a possible D gene (5 bases). The length of the CDR3 is 15 residues. The germline V gene has CDR1 KGHSH and CDR2 LQKENI. V gave up 4 bases and J gave up 1 base, with 14 bases separating them.

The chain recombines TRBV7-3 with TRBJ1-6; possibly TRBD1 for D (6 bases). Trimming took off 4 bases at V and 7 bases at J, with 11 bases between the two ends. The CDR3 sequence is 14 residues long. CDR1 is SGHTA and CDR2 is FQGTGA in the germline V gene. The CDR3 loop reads CASSSTGSNSPLHF. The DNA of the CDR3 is TGTGCCAGCAGCTCCACAGGGTCGAATTCACCCCTCCACTTT. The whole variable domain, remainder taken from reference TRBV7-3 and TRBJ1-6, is GAGVSQTPSNKVTEKGKYVELRCDPISGHTALYWYRQSLGQGPEFLIYFQGTGAADDSGLPNDRFFAVRPEGSVSTLKIQRTERGDSAVYLCASSSTGSNSPLHFGNGTRLTVT.

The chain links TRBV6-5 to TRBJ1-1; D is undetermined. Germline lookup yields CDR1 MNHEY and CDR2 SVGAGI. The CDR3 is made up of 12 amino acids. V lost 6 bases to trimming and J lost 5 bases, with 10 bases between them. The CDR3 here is CASRDGGTEAFF. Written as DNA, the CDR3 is TGTGCCAGCAGGGATGGAGGTACTGAAGCTTTCTTT.

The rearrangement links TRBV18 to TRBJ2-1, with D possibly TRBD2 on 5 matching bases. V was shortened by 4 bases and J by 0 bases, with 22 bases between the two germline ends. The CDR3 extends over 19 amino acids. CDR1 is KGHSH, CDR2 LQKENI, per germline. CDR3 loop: CASSLSYTAGTSSYNEQFF. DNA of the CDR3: TGTGCCAGCTCACTATCCTACACGGCGGGCACCTCCTCCTACAATGAGCAGTTCTTC.

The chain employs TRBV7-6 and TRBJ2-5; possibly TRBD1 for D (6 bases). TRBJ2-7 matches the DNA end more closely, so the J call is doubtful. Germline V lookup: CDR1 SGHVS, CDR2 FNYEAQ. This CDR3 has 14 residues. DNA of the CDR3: TGTGCCAGCAGCCCGGGACATCTCTCCTACGAGCAGTACTTC. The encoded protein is CASSPGHLSYEQYF.

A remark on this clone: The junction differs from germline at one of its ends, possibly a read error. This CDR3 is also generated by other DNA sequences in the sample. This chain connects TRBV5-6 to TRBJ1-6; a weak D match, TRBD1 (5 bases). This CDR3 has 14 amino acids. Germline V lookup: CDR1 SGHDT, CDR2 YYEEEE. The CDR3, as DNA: TGTGCCAGCAGCTGGGGGACGGGGGATTCACCCCTACACTTT. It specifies CASSWGTGDSPLHF.

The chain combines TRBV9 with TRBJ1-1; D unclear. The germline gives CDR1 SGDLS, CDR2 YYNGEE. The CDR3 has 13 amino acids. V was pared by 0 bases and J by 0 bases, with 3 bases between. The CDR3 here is CASSVDMNTEAFF. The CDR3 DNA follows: TGTGCCAGCAGCGTAGACATGAACACTGAAGCTTTCTTT.

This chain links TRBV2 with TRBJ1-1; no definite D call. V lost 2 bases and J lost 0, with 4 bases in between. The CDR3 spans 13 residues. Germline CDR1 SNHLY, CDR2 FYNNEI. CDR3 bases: TGTGCCAGCAGTGAACTTATGAACACTGAAGCTTTCTTT. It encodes CASSELMNTEAFF.

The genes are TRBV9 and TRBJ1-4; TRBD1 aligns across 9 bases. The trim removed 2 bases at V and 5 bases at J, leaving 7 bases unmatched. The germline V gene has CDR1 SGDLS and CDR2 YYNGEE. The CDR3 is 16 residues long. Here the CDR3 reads CASSVSTGGNNEKLFF. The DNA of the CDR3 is TGTGCCAGCAGCGTTTCGACAGGGGGTAACAATGAAAAACTGTTTTTT.

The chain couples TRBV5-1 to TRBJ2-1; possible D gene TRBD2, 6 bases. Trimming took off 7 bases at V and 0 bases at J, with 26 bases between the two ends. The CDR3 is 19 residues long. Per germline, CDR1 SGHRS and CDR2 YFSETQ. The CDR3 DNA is TGCGCCAGCCGAGACCTGGGACTCCAGACCAAAAGCTCCTACAATGAGCAGTTCTTC. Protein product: CASRDLGLQTKSSYNEQFF. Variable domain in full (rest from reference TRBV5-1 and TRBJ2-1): KAGVTQTPRYLIKTRGQQVTLSCSPISGHRSVSWYQQTPGQGLQFLFEYFSETQRNKGNFPGRFSGRQFSNSRSEMNVSTLELGDSALYLCASRDLGLQTKSSYNEQFFGPGTRLTVL.

The CDR3: CASSQGRGLTDNEQFF. In nucleotides, the CDR3 is TGCGCCAGCAGCCAAGGGAGGGGGCTAACCGACAATGAGCAGTTCTTC. The V gene is TRBV4-1, the J gene TRBJ2-1; perhaps TRBD1 as D (7 bases). Trimming shortened V by 1 base and J by 5 bases, and 15 bases separated the two germline ends. There are 16 residues in the CDR3. Looked up from germline, CDR1 is MGHRA and CDR2 is YSYEKL.

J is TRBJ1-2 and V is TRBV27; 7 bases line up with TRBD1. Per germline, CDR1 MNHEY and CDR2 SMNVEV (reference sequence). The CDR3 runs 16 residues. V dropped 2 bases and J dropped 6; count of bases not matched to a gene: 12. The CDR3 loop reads CASSLEAPDRVHGYTF. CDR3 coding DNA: TGTGCCAGCAGTTTAGAGGCACCCGACAGGGTTCATGGCTACACCTTC.

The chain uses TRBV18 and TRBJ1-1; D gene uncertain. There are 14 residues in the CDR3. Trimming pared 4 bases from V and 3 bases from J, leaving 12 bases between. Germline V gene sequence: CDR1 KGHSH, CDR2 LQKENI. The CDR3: CASSLPGVDTEAFF. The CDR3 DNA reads TGTGCCAGCTCACTTCCCGGGGTAGACACTGAAGCTTTCTTT. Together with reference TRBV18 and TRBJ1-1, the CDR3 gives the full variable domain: NAGVMQNPRHLVRRRGQEARLRCSPMKGHSHVYWYRQLPEEGLKFMVYLQKENIIDESGMPKERFSAEFPKEGPSILRIQQVVRGDSAAYFCASSLPGVDTEAFFGQGTRLTVV.

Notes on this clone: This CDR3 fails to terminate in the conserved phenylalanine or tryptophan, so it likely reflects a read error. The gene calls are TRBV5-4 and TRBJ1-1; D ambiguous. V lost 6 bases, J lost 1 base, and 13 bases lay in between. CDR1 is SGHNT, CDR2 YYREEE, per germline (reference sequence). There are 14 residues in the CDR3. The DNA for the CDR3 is TGTGCCAGCACCTCACCGACAACGAACACTGAAGCTTTCCTT. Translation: CASTSPTTNTEAFL.

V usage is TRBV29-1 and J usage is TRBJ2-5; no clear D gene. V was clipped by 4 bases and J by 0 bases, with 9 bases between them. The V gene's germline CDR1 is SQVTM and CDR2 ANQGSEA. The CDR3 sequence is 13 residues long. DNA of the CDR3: TGCAGCGTTGTGGGCAGCTACCAAGAGACCCAGTACTTC. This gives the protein CSVVGSYQETQYF. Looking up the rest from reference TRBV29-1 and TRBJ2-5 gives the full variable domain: SAVISQKPSRDICQRGTSLTIQCQVDSQVTMMFWYRQQPGQSLTLIATANQGSEATYESGFVIDKFPISRPNLTFSTLTVSNMSPEDSSIYLCSVVGSYQETQYFGPGTRLLVL.

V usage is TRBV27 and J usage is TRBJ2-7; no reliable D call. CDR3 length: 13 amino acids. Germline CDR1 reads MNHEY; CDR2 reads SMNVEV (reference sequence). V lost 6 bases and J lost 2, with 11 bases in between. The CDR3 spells CASSQTSPYEQYF. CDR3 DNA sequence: TGTGCCAGCAGCCAGACATCTCCCTACGAGCAGTACTTC.

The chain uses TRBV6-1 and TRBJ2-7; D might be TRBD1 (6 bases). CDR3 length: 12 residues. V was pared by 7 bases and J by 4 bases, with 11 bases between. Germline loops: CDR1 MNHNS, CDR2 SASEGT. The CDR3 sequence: CASTFTGYEQYF. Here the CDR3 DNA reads TGTGCCAGCACCTTCACAGGGTACGAGCAGTACTTC.

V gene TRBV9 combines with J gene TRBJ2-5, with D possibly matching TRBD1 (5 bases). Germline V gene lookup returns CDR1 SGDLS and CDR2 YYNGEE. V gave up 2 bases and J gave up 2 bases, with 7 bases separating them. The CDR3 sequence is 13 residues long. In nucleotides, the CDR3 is TGTGCCAGCAGCGTTCGACAGCAAGAGACCCAGTACTTC. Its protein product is CASSVRQQETQYF.

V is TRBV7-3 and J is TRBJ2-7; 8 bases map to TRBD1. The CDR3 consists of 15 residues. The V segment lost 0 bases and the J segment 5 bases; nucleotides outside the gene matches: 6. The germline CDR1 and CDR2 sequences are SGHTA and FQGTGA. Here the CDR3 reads CASSLTQGGMNEQYF. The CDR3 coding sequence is TGTGCCAGCAGCTTAACACAGGGGGGTATGAACGAGCAGTACTTC.

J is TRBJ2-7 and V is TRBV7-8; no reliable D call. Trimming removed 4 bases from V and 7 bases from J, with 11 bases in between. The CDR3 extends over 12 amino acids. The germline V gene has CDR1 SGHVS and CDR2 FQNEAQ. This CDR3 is CASSYSGLEQYF. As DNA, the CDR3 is TGTGCCAGCAGCTACAGTGGCCTGGAGCAGTACTTC.

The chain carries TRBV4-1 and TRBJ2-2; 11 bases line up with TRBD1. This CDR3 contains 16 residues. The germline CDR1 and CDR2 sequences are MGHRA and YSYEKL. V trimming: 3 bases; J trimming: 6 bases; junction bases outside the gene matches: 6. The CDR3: CASSHRTGGAAGELFF. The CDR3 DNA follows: TGCGCCAGCAGCCACCGGACAGGGGGCGCGGCCGGGGAGCTGTTTTTT.